The rows below give T cell receptor beta chains drawn from one sample of a study of T-cell memory formation after mild COVID-19. TCRdb passed the 5' RACE reads through MiXCR, listing each CDR3 protein once. The sample gives approximately 12,000 distinct CDR3 sequences, roughly 15% of which show up once; under 60% is in the top ten. Sequenced material: PBMCs or a T cell subset sorted from them (not recorded which). These receptors were taken from a man between 18 and 29 years old who had mild COVID-19 (a few samples of this study predate the infection). Cell type and time point are not known. Each CDR3 is given with its conserved first and last residue. D genes are given only for firm matches. Some rows have no size entry. The others give once, few or many, or a class for an expanded clone.

TRBV4-1	TRBJ1-5	.	few	14	CASSGPDSNQPQHF	TGCGCCAGCAGCGGGCCCGATAGCAATCAGCCCCAGCATTTT
TRBV6-2/TRBV6-3	TRBJ2-2	.	few	15	CASSYPGVNTGELFF	TGTGCCAGCAGTTACCCGGGAGTGAACACCGGGGAGCTGTTTTTT
TRBV5-5	TRBJ2-2	.	.	14	CASSLDIGGGELFF	TGTGCCAGCAGCTTGGACATTGGTGGGGGGGAGCTGTTTTTT
TRBV4-3	TRBJ2-1	.	many	17	CASSPNSGSSSYNEQFF	TGCGCCAGCAGCCCTAATAGCGGCTCTAGCTCCTACAATGAGCAGTTCTTC
TRBV20-1	TRBJ2-1	TRBD2	many	15	CSASETSGGHNEQFF	TGCAGTGCTAGCGAGACTAGCGGGGGGCACAATGAGCAGTTCTTC
TRBV7-2	TRBJ2-7	TRBD2	.	20	CASSFRPGVAGGLSSYEQYF	TGTGCCAGCAGCTTCCGCCCGGGGGTAGCGGGGGGCCTGAGCTCCTACGAGCAGTACTTC
TRBV7-8	TRBJ2-7	TRBD1	.	15	CASSSMDRSSYEQYF	TGTGCCAGCAGCTCGATGGACAGGAGCTCCTACGAGCAGTACTTC
TRBV12-3/TRBV12-4	TRBJ2-7	TRBD2	.	14	CASSQTGTSSGQYF	TGTGCCAGCAGTCAAACCGGGACTAGCTCTGGGCAGTACTTC
TRBV29-1	TRBJ1-2	TRBD1	few	15	CSADGGLWDRDGYTF	TGCAGCGCCGACGGGGGCCTTTGGGACAGGGATGGCTACACCTTC
TRBV5-1	TRBJ2-3	.	.	14	CASSLAGGGDTQYF	TGCGCCAGCAGCTTGGCCGGGGGTGGGGATACGCAGTATTTT
TRBV5-1	TRBJ2-5	TRBD1	many	16	CASTPRTGGGQETQYF	TGCGCCAGCACACCGAGGACAGGGGGCGGCCAAGAGACCCAGTACTTC
TRBV10-3	TRBJ2-5	TRBD1	few	17	CAISGGDRGRPQETQYF	TGTGCCATCAGTGGAGGAGACAGGGGCCGCCCCCAAGAGACCCAGTACTTC
TRBV6-5	TRBJ2-5	TRBD2	many	16	CASSYRASGGQETQYF	TGTGCCAGCAGTTATCGGGCTAGCGGGGGTCAAGAGACCCAGTACTTC
TRBV7-9	TRBJ2-3	TRBD2	.	16	CASSKTSGGVSDTQYF	TGTGCCAGCAGCAAGACTAGCGGGGGGGTATCAGATACGCAGTATTTT
TRBV5-1	TRBJ2-5	TRBD1	few	15	CASRTRMTGEETQYF	TGCGCCAGCAGGACGCGCATGACAGGGGAAGAGACCCAGTACTTC
TRBV4-1	TRBJ2-3	.	many	15	CASSQGGYSTDTQYF	TGCGCCAGCAGCCAGGGCGGGTACTCGACAGATACGCAGTATTTT
TRBV7-9	TRBJ1-1	.	many	12	CASSLARGPAFF	TGTGCCAGCAGCTTAGCCCGGGGGCCGGCTTTCTTT
TRBV5-4	TRBJ2-1	.	few	13	CASSLSGYNEQFF	TGTGCCAGCAGCTTATCCGGATACAATGAGCAGTTCTTC
TRBV9	TRBJ2-6	TRBD1	.	17	CASSPDRVVTGANVLTF	TGTGCCAGCAGCCCCGACAGGGTAGTAACTGGGGCCAACGTCCTGACTTTC
TRBV7-3	TRBJ1-6	.	many	14	CASSFRGGDSPLHF	TGTGCCAGCAGCTTCCGAGGAGGGGATTCACCCCTCCACTTT
TRBV4-1	TRBJ2-7	.	.	17	CASSQDAEGSPTYEQYF	TGCGCCAGCAGCCAAGACGCGGAGGGCAGCCCAACCTACGAGCAGTACTTC
TRBV30	TRBJ2-5	TRBD2	.	18	CAWSVSAPWTSVGVDQYF	TGTGCCTGGAGTGTGTCCGCTCCATGGACTAGCGTCGGGGTCGACCAGTACTTC
TRBV7-2	TRBJ2-2	.	many	16	CASGTPGAGNTGELFF	TGTGCCAGCGGGACACCCGGGGCGGGGAACACCGGGGAGCTGTTTTTT
TRBV7-9	TRBJ2-5	TRBD2	many	16	CASSGGKTSWVETQYF	TGTGCCAGCAGCGGGGGAAAGACTAGCTGGGTGGAGACCCAGTACTTC
TRBV7-4	TRBJ2-3	.	many	16	CASSSRTARGTDTQYF	TGTGCCAGCAGCTCTCGGACAGCGCGGGGCACAGATACGCAGTATTTT
TRBV2	TRBJ2-3	.	many	17	CASSQPLAPGRRDTQYF	TGTGCCAGCAGTCAACCTCTAGCGCCCGGGCGGAGAGATACGCAGTATTTT
TRBV6-2/TRBV6-3	TRBJ2-7	.	many	12	CASSPRIYEQYF	TGTGCCAGCAGTCCGAGGATCTACGAGCAGTACTTC
TRBV10-3	TRBJ1-2	TRBD1	few	15	CAISGYRGEDYGYTF	TGTGCCATCAGTGGGTACAGGGGAGAGGACTATGGCTACACCTTC
TRBV9	TRBJ1-2	.	many	13	CASSHGTNYGYTF	TGTGCCAGCAGCCACGGGACTAACTATGGCTACACCTTC
TRBV4-3	TRBJ1-2	.	many	17	CASSPERTVNLRYGYTF	TGCGCCAGCAGCCCCGAGCGGACTGTTAATTTACGCTATGGCTACACCTTC
TRBV12-5	TRBJ2-7	.	.	14	CASGSYLQDYEQYF	TGTGCTAGTGGTTCATACCTACAGGACTACGAGCAGTACTTC
TRBV5-6	TRBJ1-5	.	.	13	CASSLGSVGPQHF	TGTGCCAGCAGCTTGGGGTCGGTGGGGCCCCAGCATTTT
TRBV4-1	TRBJ2-2	.	many	16	CASSLWGQIYTGELFF	TGCGCCAGCAGCCTCTGGGGCCAAATATACACCGGGGAGCTGTTTTTT
TRBV20-1	TRBJ2-5	.	.	14	CSARDGGLWETQYF	TGCAGTGCTAGAGACGGGGGTCTTTGGGAGACCCAGTACTTC
TRBV20-1	TRBJ2-7	TRBD1	few	13	CSARDRFTYEQYF	TGCAGTGCTAGGGACAGGTTTACCTACGAGCAGTACTTC
TRBV6-6	TRBJ2-5	.	many	16	CASSYPFGVGLETQYF	TGTGCCAGCAGTTACCCCTTCGGGGTGGGGCTTGAGACCCAGTACTTC
TRBV7-9	TRBJ2-2	.	many	15	CASSLGPTNTGELFF	TGTGCCAGCAGCTTAGGCCCAACGAACACCGGGGAGCTGTTTTTT
TRBV7-3	TRBJ1-3	TRBD1	many	17	CASSFATGGISGNTIYF	TGTGCCAGCAGCTTCGCTACAGGGGGGATCTCTGGAAACACCATATATTTT
TRBV29-1	TRBJ2-5	.	few	13	CSVVGGLRETQYF	TGCAGCGTTGTTGGGGGGCTTCGAGAGACCCAGTACTTC
TRBV12-3/TRBV12-4	TRBJ1-1	.	.	12	CASSPHVCEAFF	TGTGCCAGCAGCCCCCATGTCTGTGAAGCTTTCTTT
TRBV5-1	TRBJ2-3	.	many	16	CASSYLDPYGTDTQYF	TGCGCCAGCAGCTACCTGGACCCTTACGGGACAGATACGCAGTATTTT
TRBV12-3/TRBV12-4	TRBJ1-2	TRBD1	many	13	CASSTWTGDGYTF	TGTGCCAGCAGTACGTGGACAGGAGATGGCTACACCTTC
TRBV18	TRBJ1-1	.	many	16	CASSPYMTRENTEAFF	TGTGCCAGCTCACCATATATGACAAGGGAGAACACTGAAGCTTTCTTT
TRBV12-5	TRBJ2-3	.	medium-sized	15	CASGLVQSSTDTQYF	TGTGCTAGTGGTTTGGTACAGTCTAGCACAGATACGCAGTATTTT
TRBV11-2	TRBJ1-2	TRBD1	many	18	CASSLEVPGTGGAYGYTF	TGTGCCAGCAGCTTAGAAGTGCCCGGGACAGGGGGGGCCTATGGCTACACCTTC
TRBV11-3	TRBJ2-1	.	.	12	CASRGANNEQFF	TGTGCCAGCAGGGGAGCCAACAATGAGCAGTTCTTC
TRBV27	TRBJ1-1	TRBD1	once	12	CASSPTGVPAFF	TGTGCCAGCAGTCCGACAGGGGTCCCAGCTTTCTTT
TRBV6-2/TRBV6-3	TRBJ2-1	TRBD1	few	14	CASSYSTGGNEQFF	TGTGCCAGCAGTTACTCGACAGGGGGCAATGAGCAGTTCTTC
TRBV6-5	TRBJ2-1	TRBD1	many	17	CASSIWAGGSSYNEQFF	TGTGCCAGCAGCATATGGGCAGGGGGCAGCTCCTACAATGAGCAGTTCTTC
TRBV11-2	TRBJ2-3	.	many	16	CASSPIRGARTDTQYF	TGTGCCAGCAGCCCTATCCGGGGGGCCCGGACAGATACGCAGTATTTT
TRBV7-9	TRBJ2-3	TRBD2	few	16	CASSFPGTKFTDTQYF	TGTGCCAGCAGCTTCCCCGGGACTAAGTTCACAGATACGCAGTATTTT